The rows below give T cell receptor beta chains drawn from one sample of a study of response to subunit inactivated influenza vaccine. MiXCR, run by TCRdb on the RT-PCR reads, gives a single entry per CDR3 protein. The sample yields about 700,000 distinct CDR3 sequences, less than 20% seen once. Sequenced here: PBMCs from blood, sampled 12 days after vaccination. The receptors here all came from a man in his fifties or sixties who received an inactivated influenza vaccine. Each CDR3 is given with its conserved first and last residue. D genes are given only for firm matches. Clone size is given for some rows only: seen once, a few or many times, or a class if the clone is expanded.

>TRBV7-9|15|.|.|TRBJ1-1
TGTGCCAGCAGCACCTACTCGGGCCGGAACACTGAAGCTTTCTTT
CASSTYSGRNTEAFF
>TRBV20-1|15|.|.|TRBJ1-3
TGCAGTGCTAGAGACGGTAAAGCCTCTGGAAACACCATATATTTT
CSARDGKASGNTIYF
>TRBV5-1|11|many|.|TRBJ2-1
TGCGCCAGCAGCTTGGAGGGGGAGCAGTTCTTC
CASSLEGEQFF
>TRBV14|14|many|.|TRBJ2-7
TGTGCCAGCAGCCTGCTCGGACAGAACTACGAGCAGTACTTC
CASSLLGQNYEQYF
>TRBV7-2|13|few|.|TRBJ2-3
TGTGCCAGCAGCTCCCCACCAGCCTATACGCAGTATTTT
CASSSPPAYTQYF
>TRBV20-1|15|few|TRBD1|TRBJ2-4
TGCAGTGCTTACAGGGGGCGCGGGGGCAAAAACATTCAGTACTTC
CSAYRGRGGKNIQYF
>TRBV20-1|11|.|.|TRBJ2-7
TGCAGTGCTAGAATCGCATACGAGCAGTACTTC
CSARIAYEQYF
>TRBV27|14|few|.|TRBJ2-5
TGTGCCAGCAGTTCCCGACAGGAGCAAGAGACCCAGTACTTC
CASSSRQEQETQYF
>TRBV19|14|few|.|TRBJ2-5
TGTGCCAGTAGTATAGACAGGGGCCGAGAGACCCAGTACTTC
CASSIDRGRETQYF
>TRBV11-2|15|few|TRBD2|TRBJ2-5
TGTGCCAGCAGCTCGGGACTAGCGTCCCAAGAGACCCAGTACTTC
CASSSGLASQETQYF
>TRBV6-2/TRBV6-3|12|few|.|TRBJ1-1
TGTGCCAGCAGGAGGGGTTTGGATGAAGCTTTCTTT
CASRRGLDEAFF
>TRBV10-3|12|few|.|TRBJ2-5
TGTGCCATCCGAGGAGGGAGGGAGACCCAGTACTTC
CAIRGGRETQYF
>TRBV11-2|13|.|.|TRBJ2-7
TGTGCCAGCAGCTTAGTGGGTTACTACGAGCAGTACTTC
CASSLVGYYEQYF
>TRBV14|16|.|.|TRBJ2-3
TGTGCCAGCAGCCAACAGGGGAACACACTCACAGATACGCAGTATTTT
CASSQQGNTLTDTQYF
>TRBV7-2|16|.|TRBD1|TRBJ2-5
TGTGCCAGCAGCGAGACCGTGGCAGGGGGACAAGAGACCCAGTACTTC
CASSETVAGGQETQYF
>TRBV12-3/TRBV12-4|11|.|.|TRBJ2-4
TGTGCCAGCGGAGGCGGCTACATTCAGTACTTC
CASGGGYIQYF
>TRBV12-3/TRBV12-4|13|.|TRBD1|TRBJ1-5
TGTGCCAGCTGGGGACAGGGAGGGCAGCCCCAGCATTTT
CASWGQGGQPQHF
>TRBV10-3|14|.|.|TRBJ2-3
TGTGCCATCAGTGAGCTGGGACTGACAGATACGCAGTATTTT
CAISELGLTDTQYF
>TRBV7-3|15|few|.|TRBJ1-1
TGTGCCAGCAGCCCACAATACAGGTGGACCACTGAAGCTTTCTTT
CASSPQYRWTTEAFF
>TRBV5-5|14|many|.|TRBJ2-3
TGTGCCAGCAGCCCTCTCCAGCGGACAGATACGCAGTATTTT
CASSPLQRTDTQYF
>TRBV7-2|17|many|TRBD2|TRBJ2-7
TGTGCCAGCAGGATGTTCGGACTAGCGGGAACGTCCTACGAGCAGTACTTC
CASRMFGLAGTSYEQYF
>TRBV12-3/TRBV12-4|13|few|.|TRBJ1-4
TGTGCCAGCAGTCCGGGGGGGAAAGAAAAACTGTTTTTT
CASSPGGKEKLFF
>TRBV5-1|14|.|.|TRBJ1-1
TGCGCCAGCAGCCCCCCGCTACGGAACACTGAAGCTTTCTTT
CASSPPLRNTEAFF